This TCR beta chain was recorded in a study of blood T cell repertoires in COVID-19. CDR1 LGHDT and CDR2 YNNKEL come from the germline V gene (reference sequence). The CDR3 has 14 residues. Deletions cut 1 base from V and 14 bases from J, with 15 bases between. This table comes from immunoSEQ multiplex PCR, and its TCRdb copy is limited to in-frame clones, with some not included. The sample holds about 440,000 clones, about nine tenths seen once. The chain links TRBV3-1 (or the pseudogene TRBV3-2) to TRBJ1-6, with D uncertain. The TCR comes from a man aged 18 to 30 who had recovered from COVID-19. Source material: PBMCs or T cells enriched from blood (not recorded which). CDR3 nucleotides: TGTGCCAGCAGCCAAGGACCCACGCGGGTCACCCTCCACTTT. This sequence encodes CASSQGPTRVTLHF.